Listed below are T cell receptor beta chains from one sample, sequenced in a study of CD8 T cells in ankylosing spondylitis. A single record per CDR3 protein comes from TCRdb applying MiXCR to the 5' RACE reads. The sample records about 250,000 distinct CDR3 sequences, more than 20% being singletons. Specimen: blood, either unsorted or a sorted T cell fraction (not recorded which). These receptors originate from a male donor with ankylosing spondylitis or in good health (not recorded which). CDR3s include the opening cysteine and the closing phenylalanine or tryptophan. For some rows the clone size is stated as once, few or many, or as a class when expanded; others skip it.

TRBV20-1 | few | CSARTDNSGGAGEQFF
TRBV4-2 | few | CASSQGTGEKLFF
TRBV9 | many | CASSGPRRGGDEQFF
TRBV5-1 | many | CASSLEGTPEQYF
TRBV7-6 | . | CASQRQGVETQYF
TRBV7-6 | . | CASSLASGQGGEQFF
TRBV20-1 | . | CSAASRPVYGYTF
TRBV29-1 | many | CSVQGGGYTF
TRBV20-1 | many | CSAWTSGGASEQFF
TRBV12-3/TRBV12-4 | many | CASSLGGPNTGELFF
TRBV6-4 | . | CASSGEYGGYTF
TRBV12-3/TRBV12-4 | many | CASTPGGTGELFF
TRBV5-1 | many | CASSLERITEAFF
TRBV9 | few | CASSVAGTRGGETQYF
TRBV5-1 | many | CASSLAGLASGELFF
TRBV6-6 | . | CASTPWDSYEQYF
TRBV10-3 | many | CAISELGRSEQFF
TRBV29-1 | many | CSANRGSYEQYF
TRBV12-3/TRBV12-4 | few | CASSLGQGDDPPQHF
TRBV20-1 | many | CSARSGLSPEAFF
TRBV4-2 | . | CASSHSEGGNEQFF
TRBV7-2 | . | CASSVRGGTMGSPLHF
TRBV11-2 | few | CASSLTTGEKLFF
TRBV12-3/TRBV12-4 | . | CASSPRAAQYNEQFF
TRBV12-3/TRBV12-4 | . | CASSPLLGGRETQYF
TRBV12-3/TRBV12-4 | . | CASSLVRTGTSEQYF
TRBV12-3/TRBV12-4 | many | CASSLNRGANEQFF
TRBV7-2 | . | CASSLESVEGNEQFF
TRBV6-5 | few | CASSYLGDSGEQFF
TRBV20-1 | few | CSAAGPNDYNEQFF
TRBV2 | few | CASKEDLNTEAFF
TRBV29-1 | few | CSVEFRLNTEAFF
TRBV20-1 | . | CSASVGGADIQYF
TRBV20-1 | . | CSARAWTANSPLHF
TRBV20-1 | many | CSARRGSYGYTF
TRBV12-3/TRBV12-4 | . | CASSFGGKPGDTQYF
TRBV4-1 | . | CASSQDSLAGGPYEQFF
TRBV6-1 | . | CASRGLAGNPGYEQYF
TRBV20-1 | many | CSASRDRDGGNGYTF
TRBV12-3/TRBV12-4 | many | CASRAAEGNEQFF
TRBV20-1 | . | CSASSRRAYNEQFF
TRBV5-5 | few | CASSSREGEQFF
TRBV29-1 | . | CSAPVRGYSYNEQFF
TRBV6-5 | . | CASSYPRDRGQETQYF
TRBV12-3/TRBV12-4 | many | CASSLASAEDGYTF
TRBV20-1 | . | CSARDRRAGTEAFF
TRBV20-1 | many | CSARDIHSYNEQFF
TRBV11-1 | . | CASSLTGGRTEAFF
TRBV12-3/TRBV12-4 | . | CASSRGQGKSYTF
TRBV12-3/TRBV12-4 | once | CASSLEVETQYF
TRBV20-1 | few | CSAAQRLRGPTYEQYF
TRBV20-1 | . | CSVGGWGWNEQFF
TRBV25-1 | . | CASSEGRGYFF
TRBV10-3 | . | CAISPDRDYSPLHF
TRBV5-8 | . | CASSLLRAEQYF